Listed below are T cell receptor beta chains from one sample, sequenced in a study of PD-L1 blockade in urothelial cancer. The assay was immunoSEQ multiplex PCR, and TCRdb's table has in-frame clones only and misses some. This table has some 40,000 clones, 91% appearing once. Sample: PBMCs, taken around atezolizumab (anti-PD-L1) treatment. The receptors shown here come from a man aged 70 or older with urothelial cancer. CDR3s include the opening cysteine and the closing phenylalanine or tryptophan. Fields, in order: D gene, clone size, J gene, V gene, CDR3 protein, CDR3 DNA. A D gene is named only where the DNA matches it firmly. Rows may omit the clone size; those that give it use once, few, many or a size class.

-,-,TRBJ2-3,TRBV29-1,CSIRTSLGTQYF,TGCAGCATACGCACGTCTCTCGGTACGCAGTATTTT
TRBD1,-,TRBJ1-2,TRBV5-6,CASSLRDRGYGYTF,TGTGCCAGCAGCTTGCGTGACAGGGGGTATGGCTACACCTTC
-,-,TRBJ1-1,TRBV29-1,CSVEGGQVYHTEAFF,TGCAGCGTTGAAGGAGGGCAGGTTTATCACACTGAAGCTTTCTTT
TRBD2,-,TRBJ2-3,TRBV7-7,CASRAGETDTQYF,TGTGCCAGCAGAGCGGGAGAGACAGATACGCAGTATTTT
TRBD1,-,TRBJ1-3,TRBV23-1,CASSQVDRDSGNTIYF,TGCGCCAGCAGTCAGGTAGACAGGGACTCTGGAAACACCATATATTTT
TRBD1,-,TRBJ1-2,TRBV4-1,CASRTGQVGYGYTF,TGCGCCAGCAGGACGGGACAGGTCGGCTATGGCTACACCTTC
-,-,TRBJ1-2,TRBV4-1,CASSPTGVVNYGYTF,TGCGCCAGCAGCCCGACGGGGGTAGTTAACTATGGCTACACCTTC
TRBD1,-,TRBJ2-6,TRBV14,CASSHLDRVAGANVLTF,TGTGCCAGCAGCCACCTGGACAGGGTGGCTGGGGCCAACGTCCTGACTTTC
-,-,TRBJ2-7,TRBV6-1,CASSEAPLTSTIEQYF,TGTGCCAGCAGTGAAGCCCCCCTAACTAGTACCATCGAGCAGTACTTC
TRBD2,-,TRBJ2-1,TRBV6-1,CASSEALAGVSTGNEQFF,TGTGCCAGCAGTGAAGCACTAGCGGGAGTGTCAACGGGTAATGAGCAGTTCTTC
TRBD1,-,TRBJ2-1,TRBV5-1,CASSLPRGQTEQFF,TGCGCCAGCAGCCTACCCCGGGGACAGACTGAGCAGTTCTTC
-,-,TRBJ2-5,TRBV2,CASSSRVPQETQYF,TGTGCCAGCAGTTCCCGGGTGCCCCAAGAGACCCAGTACTTC
TRBD1,-,TRBJ2-7,TRBV19,CASSIGPGTGGSEQYF,TGTGCCAGTAGTATAGGCCCCGGGACAGGGGGCTCCGAGCAGTACTTC
TRBD2,-,TRBJ2-5,TRBV28,CASSGLAGGQETQYF,TGTGCCAGCAGCGGACTAGCGGGAGGGCAAGAGACCCAGTACTTC
TRBD2,-,TRBJ2-1,TRBV5-4,CASSPGLAGTPSSYNEQFF,TGTGCCAGCAGCCCCGGACTAGCGGGAACCCCGAGCTCCTACAATGAGCAGTTCTTC
TRBD1,once,TRBJ2-1,TRBV5-1,CASSFSGTGLSGSQREQFF,TGCGCCAGCAGCTTCTCCGGGACAGGGCTAAGCGGGTCGCAGAGGGAGCAGTTCTTC
-,-,TRBJ2-5,TRBV4-1,CASSPSDSLQETQYF,TGCGCCAGCAGCCCGTCAGACAGCCTCCAAGAGACCCAGTACTTC
TRBD2,-,TRBJ2-1,TRBV27,CASSRGLAGYNEQFF,TGTGCCAGCAGTAGAGGACTAGCGGGATACAATGAGCAGTTCTTC